The 27 T cell receptor beta chains presented below share a single source sample, sequenced in a study of beta chain features in type 1 diabetes listed by TCRdb under 2018. The library came from the immunoSEQ multiplex PCR assay. The High Capacity cDNA Reverse Transcription Kit was used to reverse transcribe all of the isolated RNA, meaning that expressed TCRB transcripts were what got sequenced. TCRdb stores this immuneACCESS table with in-frame sequences only. Part of the clones is absent; in the studies checked, under half of the shortfall reflects unresolved V genes, and no reason is known for the rest. Present in this sample are roughly 400,000 clones, about 15% of which were seen just once. Together, the top ten hold roughly 0.038% of the sample. Source material: naive CD4+ T cells from blood. This sample's cell subset or site label indicates: true naive CD4+ T cells. These receptors were taken from a man aged 25 to 40 in good health.

The chain has TRBV30 and TRBJ2-1; tentatively, D is TRBD2 (6 bases). Germline V gives CDR1 GTSNPN, CDR2 SVGIG (reference sequence). The CDR3 has 15 amino acids. V was cut by 2 bases and J by 3 bases, with 14 bases left in between. CDR3 residues: CAWSPLSGIYNEQFF. In DNA form, the CDR3 reads TGTGCCTGGAGTCCCCTTAGCGGTATCTACAATGAGCAGTTCTTC.

This rearrangement joins TRBV19 to TRBJ2-1; 11 bases are shared with TRBD2. The CDR3 covers 16 residues. After removal of 3 bases from V and 5 bases from J, the junction contained 6 bases not matched to a gene. Germline assignment: CDR1 LNHDA and CDR2 SQIVND (reference sequence). The CDR3 here is CASSIGGTSGNNEQFF. CDR3 DNA: TGTGCCAGTAGTATCGGAGGGACTAGCGGTAACAATGAGCAGTTCTTC.

The table lists this clone with a few counts. This chain uses TRBV2 with TRBJ2-7; 9 nucleotides match TRBD2. This CDR3 is 13 amino acids long. Germline-derived CDR1 and CDR2 are SNHLY and FYNNEI. The V gene end was trimmed by 4 bases and the J gene end by 5 bases; junction bases not matched to a gene: 3. This CDR3 is CASSVAGANEQYV. As DNA, the CDR3 is TGTGCCAGCAGTGTAGCGGGAGCCAACGAGCAGTACGTC.

This clone was recorded a few times. Additional DNA sequences in this sample encode the identical CDR3. This chain connects TRBV7-2 to TRBJ2-1; 8 positions match TRBD1. CDR3 length equals 15 residues. Trimming took 1 base from V and 7 from J; bases not matched to a gene: 6. Germline V gene sequence: CDR1 SGHTA, CDR2 FQGNSA. The chain's CDR3 is CASSLVAGGANEQFF. The CDR3 region has the DNA TGTGCCAGCAGCTTAGTGGCAGGGGGCGCAAATGAGCAGTTCTTC. Drawing the rest from reference TRBV7-2 and TRBJ2-1, the complete variable domain is GAGVSQSPSNKVTEKGKDVELRCDPISGHTALYWYRQSLGQGLEFLIYFQGNSAPDKSGLPSDRFSAERTGGSVSTLTIQRTQQEDSAVYLCASSLVAGGANEQFFGPGTRLTVL.

V and J are TRBV11-2 and TRBJ1-2, with 8 bases fitting TRBD1. Germline CDR1 reads SGHAT; CDR2 reads FQNNGV. Trimming at V came to 5 bases and at J to 7 bases, leaving 9 bases not matched to a gene. This CDR3 spans 14 amino acids. The CDR3 sequence is CASSPQLDRGGYTF. The CDR3 nucleotides read TGTGCCAGCAGCCCACAGCTAGACAGGGGTGGCTACACCTTC.

This clone came up a few times. This chain connects TRBV4-2 to TRBJ2-1, with D uncertain. Deletions cut 2 bases from V and 8 bases from J, with 10 bases between. Looked up from germline, CDR1 is LGHNA and CDR2 is YNFKEQ. The CDR3 loop spans 13 amino acids. CDR3: CASSQSRVDEQFF. The CDR3 nucleotides read TGTGCCAGCAGCCAAAGTAGGGTTGATGAGCAGTTCTTC.

This clone was counted between two and nine times. The V and J genes are TRBV29-1 and TRBJ2-3; D may be TRBD2 (6 bases). V gave up 7 bases and J gave up 6 bases, with 20 bases separating them. Germline V CDR1 and CDR2: SQVTM, ANQGSEA. The CDR3 is 14 residues long. CDR3 region: CSGGDLKAPDTQYF. The CDR3 DNA reads as TGCAGCGGGGGGGACCTAAAAGCGCCCGATACGCAGTATTTT.

This clone has more than one count but fewer than ten. The gene calls are TRBV30 and TRBJ2-3; the match to TRBD2 covers 8 bases. The CDR3 totals 13 residues. V lost 4 bases and J lost 5; bases outside the gene matches: 5. Per the germline V gene, CDR1 is GTSNPN and CDR2 is SVGIG (reference sequence). The CDR3 reads CAWKSGSRDTQYF. CDR3 DNA: TGTGCCTGGAAGAGCGGGAGTCGAGATACGCAGTATTTT.

The chain carries TRBV7-3 and TRBJ2-2, with TRBD1 matching 10 bases. Germline V CDR1 and CDR2: SGHTA, FQGTGA. The CDR3 has 15 residues. The trim removed 5 bases at V and 3 bases at J, leaving 3 bases unmatched. CDR3 loop: CASSRDRGDTGELFF. CDR3 DNA sequence: TGTGCCAGCAGCAGGGACAGGGGTGACACCGGGGAGCTGTTTTTT.

The CDR3 nucleotides read TGTGCCAGCAGTGCAGGGGGGGACACAGATACGCAGTATTTT. Translating gives CASSAGGDTDTQYF. The chain couples TRBV6-1 to TRBJ2-3, with D tentatively TRBD1 or TRBD2 (7 bases each). Germline V gene data show CDR1 as MNHNS and CDR2 as SASEGT. The CDR3 has 14 residues. Trimming took 4 bases from V and 2 from J, leaving 10 bases between them.

The chain recombines TRBV10-3 with TRBJ2-7; TRBD2 might be the D (6 bases). Between the trimmed V and J ends, which lost 0 bases and 0 bases, there was a span of 15 bases. The germline CDR1 and CDR2 sequences are ENHRY and SYGVKD. The CDR3 sequence is 17 residues long. Here the CDR3 reads CAISESGWDFSSYEQYV. CDR3 DNA sequence: TGTGCCATCAGTGAGTCGGGGTGGGACTTCAGCTCCTACGAGCAGTACGTC.

This clone was recorded at least ten times. The chain is built from TRBV4-3 and TRBJ2-6, with 7 nucleotides matching TRBD1. The CDR3 consists of 15 residues. The V segment lost 4 bases and the J segment 3 bases; nucleotides outside the gene matches: 3. Germline assignment: CDR1 LGHNA and CDR2 YSLEER. The CDR3 DNA follows: TGCGCCAGCAGCCCGGGACAGTTTGGGGCCAACGTCCTGACTTTC. This encodes CASSPGQFGANVLTF.

The table lists this clone with a few counts. This chain joins TRBV7-2 and TRBJ2-5, with D perhaps matching TRBD1 (5 bases). CDR1 SGHTA and CDR2 FQGNSA come from the germline V gene. There are 13 residues in the CDR3. V was pared by 2 bases and J by 5 bases, with 9 bases between. CDR3 coding DNA: TGTGCCAGCAGCTTACAGGGAAGGGAGACCCAGTACTTC. The encoded protein is CASSLQGRETQYF.

In its sample, this clone was seen a few times. This sequence joins TRBV7-6 and TRBJ2-2; D not resolved. Trimming removed 3 bases at V and 3 bases at J, with 5 bases between. Germline V lookup: CDR1 SGHVS, CDR2 FNYEAQ. The CDR3 is 13 amino acids. The CDR3 bases are TGTGCCAGCAGCTTTAGTTACACCGGGGAGCTGTTTTTT. The encoded protein is CASSFSYTGELFF.

The V gene is TRBV7-8, the J gene TRBJ2-7, with TRBD1 matching over 8 bases. V was pared by 5 bases and J by 6 bases, with 6 bases of the junction left unmatched. Per germline, CDR1 SGHVS and CDR2 FQNEAQ. The length of the CDR3 is 13 residues. Written as DNA, the CDR3 is TGTGCCAGCAGCATGGACAGGGTCGGCGAGCAGTACGTC. Translated, it gives CASSMDRVGEQYV.

This clone occurred a few times. The CDR3, as DNA: TGTGCCAGCAGTTACTCAATACTTAGGAACACTGAAGCTTTCTTT. Protein sequence: CASSYSILRNTEAFF. J is TRBJ1-1 and V is TRBV6-5; D uncertain. The germline V gene encodes CDR1 MNHEY and CDR2 SVGAGI. This CDR3 has 15 residues. Trimming left V 0 bases short and J 1 base short, with 9 bases between.

This clone was observed a few times. The same CDR3 is also encoded by other DNA sequences in this sample. This sequence joins TRBV15 and TRBJ1-1; D may be TRBD1 (5 bases). CDR3 length: 14 amino acids. The V end lost 0 bases, the J end lost 1 base, and 6 bases lay between the germline ends. Germline CDR1 and CDR2: LNHNV and YYDKDF (reference sequence). The CDR3 DNA reads TGTGCCACCAGCAGAGATAGGGGGAACACTGAAGCTTTCTTT. As protein: CATSRDRGNTEAFF.

This clone was observed a few times. The chain recombines TRBV9 with TRBJ2-3, with D hard to call. V lost 5 bases and J lost 2, with 6 bases in between. The CDR3 contains 12 residues. The germline V gene encodes CDR1 SGDLS and CDR2 YYNGEE. This CDR3 reads CASSHDTDTQYF. As DNA, the CDR3 is TGTGCCAGCAGTCACGACACAGATACGCAGTATTTT.

This chain links TRBV19 with TRBJ2-5; 7 nucleotides agree with TRBD1. J was trimmed by 2 bases and V by 4 bases; bases with no gene match: 4. Germline loops: CDR1 LNHDA, CDR2 SQIVND (reference sequence). The CDR3 consists of 14 residues. The CDR3 here is CASSRTGWQETQYF. CDR3 in DNA: TGTGCCAGTAGTAGGACAGGCTGGCAAGAGACCCAGTACTTC.

The chain has TRBV9 and TRBJ1-6; D unclear. Germline loops: CDR1 SGDLS, CDR2 YYNGEE. V lost 7 bases and J lost 4, with 12 bases in between. The CDR3 totals 14 residues. The CDR3: CASGSGIYNSPLHF. The CDR3 region has the DNA TGTGCCAGCGGGTCCGGGATATATAATTCACCCCTCCACTTT.

In its sample, this clone was seen a few times. The chain couples TRBV7-9 to TRBJ2-2; D gene ambiguous. Trimming took off 2 bases at V and 7 bases at J, with 11 bases between the two ends. This CDR3 spans 14 amino acids. The V gene's germline CDR1 is SEHNR and CDR2 FQNEAQ (reference sequence). In nucleotides, the CDR3 is TGTGCCAGCAGCTTAACCCGGCTGCGCGGGGAGCTGTTTTTT. It specifies CASSLTRLRGELFF.

This clone was counted between two and nine times. The V gene is TRBV21-1, the J gene TRBJ2-1; TRBD1, as called in the table, went unchecked against the DNA. TRBV21-1 is deemed a pseudogene. The CDR3 is made up of 12 amino acids. In DNA, the CDR3 is TGTGCCAGCAGCAAAGGGCTGAATGAGCAGTTCTTC. Translation gives CASSKGLNEQFF.

The V gene is TRBV19, the J gene TRBJ2-5; D call uncertain. There are 12 residues in the CDR3. V lost 6 bases and J lost 5, with 10 bases in between. CDR1 and CDR2 (germline): LNHDA, SQIVND (reference sequence). CDR3 protein: CASRRQPETQYF. The CDR3 coding sequence is TGTGCCAGTAGACGGCAGCCGGAGACCCAGTACTTC. The full variable domain, in which reference TRBV19 and TRBJ2-5 provide the parts outside the CDR3, is DGGITQSPKYLFRKEGQNVTLSCEQNLNHDAMYWYRQDPGQGLRLIYYSQIVNDFQKGDIAEGYSVSREKKESFPLTVTSAQKNPTAFYLCASRRQPETQYFGPGTRLLVL.

There are a few counts of this clone. This chain uses TRBV6-6 with TRBJ1-4; 10 nucleotides align to TRBD1. V lost 5 bases to trimming and J lost 8 bases; unmatched junction nucleotides: 5. The CDR3 loop spans 14 amino acids. CDR1 and CDR2 from the germline V gene are MNHNY and SVGAGI (reference sequence). The CDR3 is CASSPDRGREKLFF. CDR3 DNA: TGTGCCAGCAGTCCCGACAGGGGGCGAGAAAAACTGTTTTTT.

The gene calls are TRBV20-1 and TRBJ1-2; possibly TRBD1 for D (6 bases). V was pared by 5 bases and J by 6 bases, with 7 bases between. The CDR3 runs 10 residues. The germline V gene encodes CDR1 DFQATT and CDR2 SNEGSKA (reference sequence). The CDR3 region has the DNA TGCAGTGCTTCAGGGGATGGCTACACCTTC. Protein: CSASGDGYTF.

This clone was counted between two and nine times. The V and J genes are TRBV2 and TRBJ2-5; 9 nucleotides line up with TRBD2. The CDR3 spans 14 residues. The germline V gene encodes CDR1 SNHLY and CDR2 FYNNEI. V dropped 2 bases and J dropped 7; count of bases not matched to a gene: 5. The CDR3 spells CASSERLAVGTQYF. The CDR3 nucleotides read TGTGCCAGCAGTGAAAGACTAGCGGTCGGGACCCAGTACTTC. Variable domain in full (rest from reference TRBV2 and TRBJ2-5): EPEVTQTPSHQVTQMGQEVILRCVPISNHLYFYWYRQILGQKVEFLVSFYNNEISEKSEIFDDQFSVERPDGSNFTLKIRSTKLEDSAMYFCASSERLAVGTQYFGPGTRLLVL.

This chain connects TRBV19 to TRBJ2-1, with 7 bases lining up with TRBD2. The CDR3 contains 15 residues. The V gene end was trimmed by 4 bases and the J gene end by 7 bases; junction bases not matched to a gene: 10. Germline V lookup: CDR1 LNHDA, CDR2 SQIVND (reference sequence). The CDR3 sequence: CASSTTSAQRNEQFF. In nucleotides, the CDR3 is TGTGCCAGTAGTACCACTAGCGCCCAGAGGAATGAGCAGTTCTTC.